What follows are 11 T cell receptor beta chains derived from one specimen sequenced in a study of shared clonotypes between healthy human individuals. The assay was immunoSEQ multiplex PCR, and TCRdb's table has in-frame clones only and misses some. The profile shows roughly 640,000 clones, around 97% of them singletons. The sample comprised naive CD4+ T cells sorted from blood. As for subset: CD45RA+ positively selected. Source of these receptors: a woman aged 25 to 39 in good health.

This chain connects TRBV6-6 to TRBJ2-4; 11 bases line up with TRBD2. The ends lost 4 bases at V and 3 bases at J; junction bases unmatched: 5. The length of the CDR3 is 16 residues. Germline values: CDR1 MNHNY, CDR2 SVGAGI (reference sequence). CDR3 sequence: CASSFSGREFKNIQYF. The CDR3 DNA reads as TGTGCCAGCAGTTTTAGCGGGAGGGAATTCAAAAACATTCAGTACTTC.

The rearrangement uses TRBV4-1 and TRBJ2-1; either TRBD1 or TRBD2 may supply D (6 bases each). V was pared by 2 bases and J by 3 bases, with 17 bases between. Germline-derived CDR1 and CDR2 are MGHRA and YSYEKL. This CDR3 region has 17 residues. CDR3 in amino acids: CASSQWMGGRHYNEQFF. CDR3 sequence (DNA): TGCGCCAGCAGCCAATGGATGGGGGGCCGTCACTACAATGAGCAGTTCTTC.

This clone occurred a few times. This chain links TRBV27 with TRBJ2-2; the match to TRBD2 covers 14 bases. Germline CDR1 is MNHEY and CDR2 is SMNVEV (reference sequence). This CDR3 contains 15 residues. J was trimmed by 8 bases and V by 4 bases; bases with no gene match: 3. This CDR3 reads CASSSRTSGRGELFF. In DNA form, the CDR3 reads TGTGCCAGCAGTTCCAGGACTAGCGGGAGGGGGGAGCTGTTTTTT.

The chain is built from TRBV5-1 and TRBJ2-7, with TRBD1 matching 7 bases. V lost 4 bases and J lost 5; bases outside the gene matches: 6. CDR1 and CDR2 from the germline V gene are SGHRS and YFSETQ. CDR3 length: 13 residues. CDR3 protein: CASSRGQANEQYF. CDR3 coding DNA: TGCGCCAGCAGCAGAGGACAGGCGAACGAGCAGTACTTC.

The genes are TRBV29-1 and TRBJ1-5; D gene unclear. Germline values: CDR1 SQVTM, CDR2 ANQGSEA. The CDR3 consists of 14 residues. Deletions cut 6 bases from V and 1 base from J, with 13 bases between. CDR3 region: CSVQTWRSNQPQHF. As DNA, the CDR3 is TGCAGCGTCCAGACGTGGAGAAGCAATCAGCCCCAGCATTTT.

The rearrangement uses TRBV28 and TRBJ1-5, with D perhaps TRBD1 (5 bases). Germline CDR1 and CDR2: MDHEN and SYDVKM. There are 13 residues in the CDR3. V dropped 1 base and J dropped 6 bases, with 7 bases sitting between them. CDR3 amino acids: CASSLLRGQPQHF. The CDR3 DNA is TGTGCCAGCAGTTTATTGAGGGGTCAGCCCCAGCATTTT.

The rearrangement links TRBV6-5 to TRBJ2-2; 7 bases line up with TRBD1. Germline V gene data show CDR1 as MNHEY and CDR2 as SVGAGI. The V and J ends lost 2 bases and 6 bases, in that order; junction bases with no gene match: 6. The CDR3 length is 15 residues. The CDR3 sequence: CASSYTRQGPGELFF. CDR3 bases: TGTGCCAGCAGTTACACCCGACAGGGTCCCGGGGAGCTGTTTTTT.

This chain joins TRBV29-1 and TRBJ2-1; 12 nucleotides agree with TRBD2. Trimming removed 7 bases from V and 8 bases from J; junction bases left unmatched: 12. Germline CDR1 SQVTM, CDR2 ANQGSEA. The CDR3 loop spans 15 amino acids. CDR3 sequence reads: CSGGRLAGDLDEQFF. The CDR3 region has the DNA TGCAGCGGGGGGAGACTAGCGGGAGATCTCGATGAGCAGTTCTTC.

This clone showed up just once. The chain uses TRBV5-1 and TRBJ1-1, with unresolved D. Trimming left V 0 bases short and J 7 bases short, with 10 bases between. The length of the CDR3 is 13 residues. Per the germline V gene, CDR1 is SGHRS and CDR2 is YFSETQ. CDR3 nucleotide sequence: TGCGCCAGCAGCTTGGAAGGCTTGGGTGAAGCTTTCTTT. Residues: CASSLEGLGEAFF.

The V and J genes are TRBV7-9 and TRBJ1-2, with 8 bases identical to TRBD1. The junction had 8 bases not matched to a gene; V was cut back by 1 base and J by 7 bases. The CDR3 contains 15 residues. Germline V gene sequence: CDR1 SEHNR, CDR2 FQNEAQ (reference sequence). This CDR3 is CASSLVDRGEAGYTF. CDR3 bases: TGTGCCAGCAGCTTAGTCGACAGGGGTGAGGCTGGCTACACCTTC. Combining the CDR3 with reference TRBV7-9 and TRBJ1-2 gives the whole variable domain DTGVSQNPRHKITKRGQNVTFRCDPISEHNRLYWYRQTLGQGPEFLTYFQNEAQLEKSRLLSDRFSAERPKGSFSTLEIQRTEQGDSAMYLCASSLVDRGEAGYTFGSGTRLTVV.

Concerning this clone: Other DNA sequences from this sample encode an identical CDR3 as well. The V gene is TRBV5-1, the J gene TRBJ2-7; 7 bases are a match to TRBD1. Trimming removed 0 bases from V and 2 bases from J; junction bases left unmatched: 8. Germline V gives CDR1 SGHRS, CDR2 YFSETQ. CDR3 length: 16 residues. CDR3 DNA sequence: TGCGCCAGCAGCTTGGGACGCGACAGGGTAACCTACGAGCAGTACTTC. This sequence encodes CASSLGRDRVTYEQYF.